This TCR beta chain is drawn from a study of CD8+CD57+ T cells in acquired aplastic anemia. Study overall: Sorted CD4+ plus CD8+ cells gave DNA averaging 3.2 ug.

The CDR3 length is 13 residues. V was pared by 4 bases and J by 6 bases, with 7 bases between. Per the germline V gene, CDR1 is SNHLY and CDR2 is FYNNEI. About this clonotype itself: The antigen is not known.

Study-level findings and limits: Around 30 sequences, all CD8+ CDR3, were shared between patients and controls.

By flow cytometry, patients selected for sequencing had shown an expansion of CD8+CD57+ cells. Acquired aplastic anemia of severe grade affected all patients. Blood sampling was performed on the patients, and none of them had received therapy by then. Genomic DNA provided the template from which TCR beta VDJ and CDR3 profiles were obtained. TCRdb used MiXCR to reprocess the reads, holding one entry per CDR3 protein. The data contain 400,000 to 600,000 distinct CDR3 sequences, over 25% of them singletons. The sample was sorted CD4+, CD8+, or CD8+CD57+ T cells (not recorded which) from PBMCs. This chain connects TRBV2 to TRBJ1-6, with no clear D. This clonotype originated in a human donor with aplastic anemia. The DNA of the CDR3 is TGTGCCAGCAGTGGGGAAGGTAATTCACCCCTCCACTTT. Encoded protein: CASSGEGNSPLHF.